The next 27 T cell receptor beta chains were all read from a single sample in a study of CD8 T cells in ankylosing spondylitis. Findings and caveats of the study: A motif in TCR beta, a set of 8 or 9 highly homologous variants, appeared characteristic of ankylosing spondylitis blood.

Antigen specificity for these receptors is unknown. TCRdb called the 5' RACE reads again in MiXCR, with one record for every CDR3 protein. This table has about 800,000 distinct CDR3 sequences, 10% to 15% appearing once. The sample comprised blood, either unsorted or a sorted T cell fraction (not recorded which). The receptors derive from a male donor with ankylosing spondylitis.

Many counts were recorded for this clonotype. The chain joins TRBV20-1 to TRBJ2-1; TRBD1 aligns across 7 bases. The CDR3 is made up of 13 amino acids. Unmatched junction bases numbered 12, after V lost 8 bases and J lost 8 bases. Germline values: CDR1 DFQATT, CDR2 SNEGSKA (reference sequence). The CDR3 nucleotides are TGCAGTCCCCAAGGGGGCCGGCTCGATGAGCAGTTCTTC. Its translation is CSPQGGRLDEQFF.

This clonotype was seen a handful of times. V is TRBV5-6 and J is TRBJ2-1, with a tentative D call TRBD2 (5 bases). Germline V gene lookup returns CDR1 SGHDT and CDR2 YYEEEE. The CDR3 runs to 14 residues. Between the trimmed V and J ends, which lost 0 bases and 5 bases, there was a span of 9 bases. The CDR3 bases are TGTGCCAGCAGCTTGGGAGGGAACAACAATGAGCAGTTCTTC. Translating it yields CASSLGGNNNEQFF.

The chain employs TRBV28 and TRBJ2-3; the match to TRBD1 covers 8 bases. J lost 3 bases, V lost 4 bases, and 9 bases had no gene match. Germline CDR1 and CDR2: MDHEN and SYDVKM. This CDR3 comprises 16 residues. CDR3 protein: CASSSSRQGKTDTQYF. CDR3 coding DNA: TGTGCCAGCAGTTCATCCAGACAGGGGAAGACAGATACGCAGTATTTT.

This clonotype was recorded at least ten times. This chain connects TRBV5-1 to TRBJ2-2; D not resolved. V was cut by 1 base and J by 0 bases, with 7 bases left in between. Germline V lookup: CDR1 SGHRS, CDR2 YFSETQ. The CDR3 sequence is 15 residues long. The CDR3 sequence: CASSLSLSNTGELFF. CDR3 coding DNA: TGCGCCAGCAGCTTGTCCCTCTCGAACACCGGGGAGCTGTTTTTT.

This sequence joins TRBV7-3 and TRBJ2-6; TRBD1 is a possible D gene (6 bases). The germline V gene encodes CDR1 SGHTA and CDR2 FQGTGA. The CDR3 totals 17 residues. Trimming shortened V by 5 bases and J by 3 bases, and 17 bases separated the two germline ends. This chain's CDR3 is CASSVTGSSSGANVLTF. As DNA, the CDR3 is TGTGCCAGCAGCGTGACAGGTTCATCGAGTGGGGCCAACGTCCTGACTTTC.

This clonotype appeared many times. The V gene is TRBV20-1, the J gene TRBJ2-2; D not certain. V shed 5 bases and J shed 1 base, with 11 bases lying between them. The CDR3 covers 14 residues. Germline V lookup: CDR1 DFQATT, CDR2 SNEGSKA (reference sequence). CDR3 in DNA: TGCAGTGCTCTCTACCCATTGAACACCGGGGAGCTGTTTTTT. It encodes CSALYPLNTGELFF.

This clonotype appeared a few times. The J gene is TRBJ2-7, the V gene TRBV6-2 or TRBV6-3, with D perhaps given as TRBD1 or TRBD2 (5 bases each). Trimming removed 0 bases at V and 4 bases at J, with 16 bases between. The CDR3 is 16 amino acids. CDR1 is MNHEY, CDR2 SVGEGT, per germline. CDR3 sequence: CASSYSPGRAGYEQYF. In DNA, the CDR3 is TGTGCCAGCAGTTACTCACCAGGGCGTGCGGGTTACGAGCAGTACTTC.

The sample holds a few counts of this clonotype. This chain connects TRBV29-1 to TRBJ1-6, with 7 bases identical to TRBD1. CDR3 size: 13 residues. Germline CDR1 SQVTM, CDR2 ANQGSEA. V dropped 4 bases and J dropped 7; count of bases not matched to a gene: 4. CDR3 in DNA: TGCAGCGTTGCAGGGGGGCCGAATTCACCCCTCCACTTT. Its translation: CSVAGGPNSPLHF.

The gene calls are TRBV20-1 and TRBJ2-1; 12 positions agree with TRBD2. CDR1 DFQATT and CDR2 SNEGSKA come from the germline V gene (reference sequence). The J segment lost 4 bases and the V segment lost 0 bases, leaving 4 bases of the junction unmatched. This CDR3 has 16 amino acids. The CDR3 region has the DNA TGCAGTGCTAGAGATCCTAGCGGGGGGGAGTACAATGAGCAGTTCTTC. It codes for CSARDPSGGEYNEQFF.

The J gene is TRBJ1-1, the V gene TRBV7-9; D is unresolved. The CDR3 has 14 residues. V lost 1 base and J 7 bases, leaving 13 bases between the germline ends. Germline CDR1 and CDR2: SEHNR and FQNEAQ (reference sequence). The CDR3 DNA reads TGTGCCAGCAGCTTAGTGGTGAGTTCGGGTGAAGCTTTCTTT. Its translation is CASSLVVSSGEAFF. Full variable domain (outside the CDR3, taken from reference TRBV7-9 and TRBJ1-1): DTGVSQNPRHKITKRGQNVTFRCDPISEHNRLYWYRQTLGQGPEFLTYFQNEAQLEKSRLLSDRFSAERPKGSFSTLEIQRTEQGDSAMYLCASSLVVSSGEAFFGQGTRLTVV.

In its sample, this clonotype was seen many times. This sequence joins TRBV5-6 and TRBJ1-2; 9 positions agree with TRBD1. Losses at the gene ends were 4 bases for V and 3 bases for J; bases not matched to a gene: 1. The length of the CDR3 is 13 residues. Per germline, CDR1 SGHDT and CDR2 YYEEEE. CDR3 protein: CASSRDRDYGYTF. CDR3 sequence (DNA): TGTGCCAGCAGCCGGGACAGGGACTATGGCTACACCTTC.

This clonotype appeared a few times. The chain recombines TRBV28 with TRBJ2-1, with D perhaps matching TRBD2 (5 bases). This CDR3 spans 15 amino acids. V was pared by 4 bases and J by 5 bases, with 15 bases between. Germline-derived CDR1 and CDR2 are MDHEN and SYDVKM. The CDR3 DNA sequence: TGTGCCAGCAGTTCCGGGTTCTCCGGGAACAATGAGCAGTTCTTC. Translation: CASSSGFSGNNEQFF.

The rearrangement links TRBV6-1 to TRBJ1-6; no clear D gene. Germline loops: CDR1 MNHNS, CDR2 SASEGT. The CDR3 consists of 15 residues. The germline V and J ends were trimmed by 7 bases and 10 bases, with 20 bases remaining between them. The CDR3 sequence: CASTIEGGFRSPLHF. The CDR3, as DNA: TGTGCCAGCACCATCGAAGGCGGGTTTCGATCACCCCTCCACTTT.

V and J are TRBV5-1 and TRBJ2-5; either TRBD1 or TRBD2 may fit D (5 bases each). Germline-derived CDR1 and CDR2 are SGHRS and YFSETQ. This CDR3 region has 16 residues. V dropped 0 bases and J dropped 5 bases, with 17 bases sitting between them. The CDR3 nucleotides read TGCGCCAGCAGCTTGGTGGGGGTCCTACCTGGGGAGACCCAGTACTTC. This gives the protein CASSLVGVLPGETQYF.

Details on this clonotype: This may arise from a read error, as a much more abundant clone is one base away. This sequence joins TRBV29-1 and TRBJ2-2; no definite D call. In germline, CDR1 is SQVTM, CDR2 ANQGSEA. The CDR3 extends over 14 amino acids. Trimming cost V 7 bases and J 4 bases, with 16 bases left between them. CDR3 DNA sequence: TGCAGCGGTTTCCCTCGGACGGCCACCGGGGAGCTGTTTTTT. This translates into CSGFPRTATGELFF.

This clonotype turned up a few times. The V call is TRBV7-2, the J call TRBJ1-6; D is unclear. This CDR3 contains 16 residues. V dropped 0 bases and J dropped 10 bases, with 16 bases sitting between them. Germline-derived CDR1 and CDR2 are SGHTA and FQGNSA. CDR3 in amino acids: CASSLAPRPGISPLHF. In DNA form, the CDR3 reads TGTGCCAGCAGCTTAGCCCCTCGCCCCGGGATCTCACCCCTCCACTTT.

This clonotype was counted between two and nine times. The rearrangement uses TRBV20-1 and TRBJ2-7, with D possibly TRBD2 on 5 matching bases. V shed 3 bases and J shed 0 bases, with 12 bases lying between them. Germline V lookup: CDR1 DFQATT, CDR2 SNEGSKA (reference sequence). The CDR3 totals 14 residues. Here the CDR3 reads CSASRRVLSYEQYF. CDR3 nucleotide sequence: TGCAGTGCTAGTCGGCGGGTCCTCTCCTACGAGCAGTACTTC.

There are a few counts of this clonotype. The V gene is TRBV28, the J gene TRBJ2-1; TRBD2 might be the D (6 bases). This CDR3 has 16 amino acids. The V end lost 5 bases, the J end lost 1 base, and 15 bases lay between the germline ends. The germline CDR1 and CDR2 sequences are MDHEN and SYDVKM. CDR3 nucleotide sequence: TGTGCCAGCAGTGGTCCCGTGGCGGGGTCCTACAATGAGCAGTTCTTC. Amino acids: CASSGPVAGSYNEQFF.

This clonotype was seen a few times. CDR3 sequence (DNA): TGCAGTGCTTGGACAGGGCCTAGCGGGTATAACTCCTACGAGCAGTACTTC. This codes for CSAWTGPSGYNSYEQYF. V gene TRBV20-1 combines with J gene TRBJ2-7; D may match TRBD1 or TRBD2 (8 bases each). CDR3 size: 17 residues. V lost 5 bases to trimming and J lost 0 bases, with 23 bases between them. Germline V gives CDR1 DFQATT, CDR2 SNEGSKA (reference sequence).

This clonotype was found many times. The chain is built from TRBV5-1 and TRBJ2-7; D possibly uses TRBD1 or TRBD2 (5 bases each). V was cut by 4 bases and J by 2 bases, with 16 bases left in between. In germline, CDR1 is SGHRS, CDR2 YFSETQ. This CDR3 has 15 amino acids. In DNA form, the CDR3 reads TGCGCCAGCAGCCCTGGGACGACCCTTACCTACGAGCAGTACTTC. Protein sequence: CASSPGTTLTYEQYF.

The CDR3, as DNA: TGTGCCAGCAGTCCCCCGACGGGCTATGGCTACACCTTC. Translating it yields CASSPPTGYGYTF. V and J are TRBV28 and TRBJ1-2; no definite D call. With 5 bases removed from V and 4 bases from J, the gap between germline ends came to 11 bases. The CDR3 contains 13 residues. Germline V lookup: CDR1 MDHEN, CDR2 SYDVKM.

In this sample, this clonotype turned up many times. This chain uses TRBV12-3 or TRBV12-4 with TRBJ1-1; a weak D match, TRBD1 (5 bases). This CDR3 has 15 amino acids. Trimming took 3 bases from V and 3 from J, leaving 14 bases between them. Written as DNA, the CDR3 is TGTGCCAGCAGTTTTGTTCTCGAAGGGGACACTGAAGCTTTCTTT. Its translation: CASSFVLEGDTEAFF.

The V and J genes are TRBV12-3 or TRBV12-4 and TRBJ2-6; 11 bases are shared with TRBD2. The CDR3 is 18 amino acids. The V and J ends lost 4 bases and 2 bases, in that order; junction bases with no gene match: 7. CDR3 sequence reads: CASSSIAGGPAGANVLTF. The DNA of the CDR3 is TGTGCCAGCAGTTCTATAGCGGGAGGGCCCGCTGGGGCCAACGTCCTGACTTTC.

The genes are TRBV18 and TRBJ2-1, with TRBD1 as a possible D gene (6 bases). The CDR3 has 14 amino acids. Germline V gene sequence: CDR1 KGHSH, CDR2 LQKENI. V lost 6 bases and J lost 6, with 15 bases in between. The CDR3 DNA sequence: TGTGCCAGCTCCCCAGGGGTACGGAGCAATGAGCAGTTCTTC. Protein: CASSPGVRSNEQFF.

This rearrangement joins TRBV29-1 to TRBJ2-3; 8 bases are a match to TRBD1. The CDR3 consists of 13 residues. Looked up from germline, CDR1 is SQVTM and CDR2 is ANQGSEA. Trimming cost V 5 bases and J 1 base; bases outside gene matches: 2. DNA of the CDR3: TGCAGCGTTAAGACAGGGGGCACAGATACGCAGTATTTT. This translates into CSVKTGGTDTQYF.

This clonotype has a handful of counts. The chain is built from TRBV24-1 and TRBJ2-5; no clear D. The length of the CDR3 is 15 residues. V was shortened by 0 bases and J by 5 bases, with 12 bases between the two germline ends. CDR1 is KGHDR and CDR2 is SFDVKD in the germline V gene. In DNA, the CDR3 is TGTGCCACCAGTGATTTGTCGCGCCAGTATGAGACCCAGTACTTC. Amino acid sequence: CATSDLSRQYETQYF.

In DNA form, the CDR3 reads TGCAGTGCTCGCAGGGGGTCGGGGGGCACAGATACGCAGTATTTT. Protein product: CSARRGSGGTDTQYF. The gene calls are TRBV20-1 and TRBJ2-3; D is perhaps TRBD1 (7 bases). Germline V gene lookup returns CDR1 DFQATT and CDR2 SNEGSKA (reference sequence). The CDR3 runs 15 residues. Trimming removed 5 bases from V and 1 base from J, with 16 bases in between.